This TCR beta chain emerged from a study of Tregs in tolerant kidney transplant recipients. General study findings and limits: Tolerant patients' donor-specific Tregs expanded beyond overall Tregs, suggesting antigen-driven growth.

The repertoire was sequenced with immunoSEQ multiplex PCR; TCRdb's copy has only in-frame clones and lacks some. Altogether over 60,000 clones are present, 98% being singletons, with the ten largest covering around 0.58%. Comment on this clone: Its antigen remains unidentified.

This CDR3 is 15 amino acids long. J lost 1 base, V lost 1 base, and 2 bases had no gene match. CDR1 and CDR2 (germline): SNHLY, FYNNEI. This TCR was sampled from a human donor who received a combined kidney and bone marrow transplant. The chain has TRBV2 and TRBJ2-3; 7 bases agree with TRBD2. This sample comprised CD4+ T cells from blood, obtained before the transplant. Written as DNA, the CDR3 is TGTGCCAGCAGTGAAGAACGGGGGGGCACAGATACGCAGTATTTT. This translates into CASSEERGGTDTQYF.